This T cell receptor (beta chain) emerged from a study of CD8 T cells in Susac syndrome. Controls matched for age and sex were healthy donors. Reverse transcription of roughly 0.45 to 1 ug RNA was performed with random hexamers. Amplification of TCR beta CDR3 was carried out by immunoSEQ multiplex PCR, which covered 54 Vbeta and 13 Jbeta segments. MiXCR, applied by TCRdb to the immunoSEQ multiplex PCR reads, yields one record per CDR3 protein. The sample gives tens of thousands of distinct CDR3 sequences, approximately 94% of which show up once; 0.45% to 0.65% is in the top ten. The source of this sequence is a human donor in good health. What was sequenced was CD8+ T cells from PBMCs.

Here the CDR3 reads CSARDPLLQTYGYTF. Here the CDR3 DNA reads TGCAGTGCTAGAGATCCCTTGTTACAGACCTATGGCTACACCTTC. The chain has TRBV20-1 and TRBJ1-2; no clear D. Per germline, CDR1 DFQATT and CDR2 SNEGSKA (reference sequence). The CDR3 extends over 15 amino acids. The V end lost 0 bases, the J end lost 4 bases, and 15 bases lay between the germline ends.